One TCR beta chain is described in this entry. An end of the junction does not agree with germline; a read error may underlie this. The record originates from a study of human T cells and chemical hapten exposure. Looking at the study overall: Small pooled library volume differences chiefly drove per-sample TCR yield variation.

The time point is: pre-sensitization, week 0. Regarding treatment: therapeutic diphenylcyclopropenone sensitization with weekly scalp DPC. Every patch test was put on after a blood sample was taken. This CDR3 contains 15 residues. The germline V gene encodes CDR1 LNHNV and CDR2 YYDKDF (reference sequence). TCRdb used MiXCR to reprocess the RACE reads, holding one entry per CDR3 protein. In the table there are 380,000 or so distinct CDR3 sequences, about 5% of which are singletons. The sequencing used whole blood, collected in connection with sensitization to the hapten diphenylcyclopropenone (DPC). This chain uses TRBV15 with TRBJ2-7; tentatively, D is TRBD1 or TRBD2 (5 bases each). The sequence was obtained from a woman between 18 and 30 years old with alopecia areata. Some clones in this sample may be carry-over from other donors' samples. CDR3 DNA: TGTGCCACCAGAAGAGATTCGGGGACGGTCCACGAGCAGTACTTC. Residues: CATRRDSGTVHEQYF.